This record covers a single TCR beta chain. Its antigen is not known. The sample belongs to a study of vaccination and CD4 T cells after COVID-19. The Oncomine TCR Beta short-read assay sequenced DNA from cultured CD4+ T cells. TCRdb recomputed calls from the PCR reads with MiXCR, one row per CDR3 protein. Here the sample spans over 15,000 distinct CDR3 sequences, about 56% being singletons. The sample's treatment: approximately 9-day PBMC culture with coronavirus spike peptide pools or control peptides (ViraFEST assay). CDR1 LNHDA and CDR2 SQIVND come from the germline V gene (reference sequence). V gave up 6 bases and J gave up 4 bases; unmatched junction bases: 11. The CDR3 has 16 residues.

The TCR sequence derives from a human donor who had recovered from COVID-19. The chain combines TRBV19 with TRBJ1-5, with 8 bases aligning to TRBD1. The sequences come from CD4+ T cells from blood, cultured in vitro, collected before SARS-CoV-2 vaccination. CDR3 DNA sequence: TGTGCCAGTAGCAGCGAGGGGACAGGTCGGAATCAGCCCCAGCATTTT. It encodes CASSSEGTGRNQPQHF.